This TCR beta chain was identified during a study of blood T cells in healthy people across ages. A sample-barcoded 5' primer and a J-beta primer mix were used in a second PCR of roughly 6 to 11 cycles. From the 5' RACE reads, TCRdb called clonotypes with MiXCR, one entry per CDR3 protein. The sample holds more than 650,000 distinct CDR3 sequences, roughly 25% seen once. V was pared by 2 bases and J by 2 bases, with 14 bases between. The germline V gene has CDR1 SGHKS and CDR2 YYEKEE (reference sequence). The CDR3 covers 15 residues. Another study also made use of these data, one on T cells of mothers and their children.

Sequencing was performed on blood. The receptor comes from a boy aged 5-17 years in good health. This chain links TRBV5-5 with TRBJ2-7; D is perhaps TRBD2 (7 bases). The CDR3 nucleotides read TGTGCCAGCAGCTTCGGGCGGGGGCCTGCCTACGAGCAGTACTTC. The encoded protein is CASSFGRGPAYEQYF.